A single sample is the source of the 32 T cell receptor beta chains below, sequenced in a study of CD8+ T cells in alopecia areata. The sample's treatment: oral pan-JAK inhibitor, 5-10 mg twice daily. Isolated RNA was reverse transcribed into cDNA used as the sequencing template. TCRdb keeps only in-frame clones here, not all; method: immunoSEQ multiplex PCR. The table records approximately 220,000 clones, 35% to 40% of them present only once. The source was CD4+ T cells sorted from blood, collected between weeks 30 and 35, from a patient treated with tofacitinib. The receptors were sampled from a human donor with alopecia areata.

This clone occurred many times. The V and J genes are TRBV6-5 and TRBJ2-2; TRBD2 is a possible D gene (6 bases). The CDR3 totals 14 residues. CDR1 is MNHEY, CDR2 SVGAGI, per germline. Trimming removed 4 bases at V and 6 bases at J, with 12 bases between. For the CDR3, the DNA is TGTGCCAGCAGTTCTGGGGGAGGTTCCGGGGAGCTGTTTTTT. This encodes CASSSGGGSGELFF.

The gene calls are TRBV7-9 and TRBJ1-2; the D gene is possibly TRBD1 (5 bases). This CDR3 has 13 amino acids. CDR1 is SEHNR, CDR2 FQNEAQ, per germline (reference sequence). Between the trimmed V and J ends, which lost 5 bases and 9 bases, there was a span of 16 bases. As DNA, the CDR3 is TGTGCCAGCAGCCCCGGGACGGCTCCTAGCTACACCTTC. Translation: CASSPGTAPSYTF. Full variable domain (outside the CDR3, taken from reference TRBV7-9 and TRBJ1-2): DTGVSQNPRHKITKRGQNVTFRCDPISEHNRLYWYRQTLGQGPEFLTYFQNEAQLEKSRLLSDRFSAERPKGSFSTLEIQRTEQGDSAMYLCASSPGTAPSYTFGSGTRLTVV.

This clone was seen a handful of times. This chain joins TRBV29-1 and TRBJ2-5, with no clear D. Germline V gives CDR1 SQVTM, CDR2 ANQGSEA. This CDR3 region has 11 residues. V was shortened by 5 bases and J by 5 bases, with 9 bases between the two germline ends. The CDR3 is CSVNRRETQYF. The CDR3 DNA reads TGCAGCGTTAACCGCAGGGAGACCCAGTACTTC.

This chain connects TRBV5-6 to TRBJ1-5, with TRBD1 as a possible D gene (5 bases). Germline CDR1 is SGHDT and CDR2 is YYEEEE. V was clipped by 1 base and J by 3 bases, with 11 bases between them. The CDR3 length is 15 residues. For the CDR3, the DNA is TGTGCCAGCAGCTTGAATCCGGGACCCAATCAGCCCCAGCATTTT. Its protein product is CASSLNPGPNQPQHF.

The chain couples TRBV6-5 to TRBJ2-4; 7 nucleotides agree with TRBD1. Germline CDR1 reads MNHEY; CDR2 reads SVGAGI. V was pared by 6 bases and J by 3 bases, with 8 bases of the junction left unmatched. The CDR3 totals 15 residues. Here the CDR3 reads CASRTSRDSKNIQYF. CDR3 nucleotide sequence: TGTGCCAGCAGAACATCCCGGGACAGCAAAAACATTCAGTACTTC.

This clone has only one observation. V and J are TRBV9 and TRBJ2-3, with TRBD2 matching over 9 bases. The CDR3 sequence is 14 residues long. J lost 0 bases, V lost 7 bases, and 3 bases had no gene match. CDR1 is SGDLS and CDR2 is YYNGEE in the germline V gene. The CDR3: CASGLAGSTDTQYF. Written as DNA, the CDR3 is TGTGCCAGCGGCCTAGCGGGAAGCACAGATACGCAGTATTTT.

The chain carries TRBV6-1 and TRBJ1-1; perhaps TRBD1 as D (6 bases). V dropped 3 bases and J dropped 0 bases, with 17 bases sitting between them. CDR3 length equals 17 residues. Looked up from germline, CDR1 is MNHNS and CDR2 is SASEGT. The CDR3 here is CASSDLNGGGMNTEAFF. The CDR3 nucleotides are TGTGCCAGCAGTGACCTAAATGGGGGGGGCATGAACACTGAAGCTTTCTTT.

V is TRBV30 and J is TRBJ2-7; 7 nucleotides agree with TRBD2. V dropped 2 bases and J dropped 6; count of bases not matched to a gene: 7. CDR1 GTSNPN and CDR2 SVGIG come from the germline V gene (reference sequence). There are 13 residues in the CDR3. The CDR3 here is CAWSIREEGEQYF. CDR3 nucleotides: TGTGCCTGGAGTATCCGGGAGGAGGGCGAGCAGTACTTC.

This clone showed up just a few times. The chain is built from TRBV13 and TRBJ2-4; 14 bases agree with TRBD2. Germline CDR1 and CDR2: PRHDT and FYEKMQ (reference sequence). J lost 3 bases, V lost 4 bases, and 5 bases had no gene match. This CDR3 has 17 residues. The CDR3 DNA sequence: TGTGCCAGCAGCTCGACTAGCGGGGGGGCTGGCAAAAACATTCAGTACTTC. Protein: CASSSTSGGAGKNIQYF.

As regards this clone: A much bigger clone sits one base away, suggesting this may be a read error. The CDR3 region has the DNA TGTGCCAGCAGCTTTGGACTGAACACTGAAGCTTTCTTT. It yields the protein CASSFGLNTEAFF. This sequence joins TRBV7-3 and TRBJ1-1; D gene unclear. This CDR3 region has 13 residues. V lost 3 bases and J lost 0, with 5 bases in between. Per the germline V gene, CDR1 is SGHTA and CDR2 is FQGTGA.

The chain joins TRBV7-6 to TRBJ2-7; TRBD2 matches at 7 bases. CDR1 is SGHVS, CDR2 FNYEAQ, per germline. The CDR3 consists of 14 residues. V lost 5 bases to trimming and J lost 2 bases; unmatched junction nucleotides: 6. Here the CDR3 reads CASSTDAGAYEQYF. CDR3 nucleotides: TGTGCCAGCAGCACAGACGCGGGAGCCTACGAGCAGTACTTC.

This clone has ten or more counts. The CDR3 nucleotides read TGTGCCAGCAGCGCTAGCGGGAGACCAGATACGCAGTATTTT. Protein: CASSASGRPDTQYF. The chain is built from TRBV11-3 and TRBJ2-3; 10 positions match TRBD2. From germline, CDR1 is SGHNT and CDR2 YENEEA. Trimming took 5 bases from V and 4 from J; bases not matched to a gene: 3. The CDR3 is 14 residues long.

The chain carries TRBV30 and TRBJ1-1, with 7 bases identical to TRBD1. This CDR3 region has 12 residues. Trimming took 0 bases from V and 7 from J; bases not matched to a gene: 2. Germline V gene sequence: CDR1 GTSNPN, CDR2 SVGIG (reference sequence). CDR3 nucleotide sequence: TGTGCCTGGAGTGTACAGGGGCGTGAAGCTTTCTTT. As protein: CAWSVQGREAFF.

The chain recombines TRBV4-2 with TRBJ2-3, with 8 bases lining up with TRBD2. The CDR3 has 16 amino acids. Germline lookup yields CDR1 LGHNA and CDR2 YNFKEQ. With V trimmed by 10 bases and J by 2 bases, 14 bases remained unmatched. This chain's CDR3 is CATRAGGAGSTDTQYF. For the CDR3, the DNA is TGTGCCACCCGAGCCGGGGGGGCGGGTTCCACAGATACGCAGTATTTT.

This clone was counted a few times. This chain uses TRBV15 with TRBJ1-5; D gene unclear. Germline lookup yields CDR1 LNHNV and CDR2 YYDKDF (reference sequence). V was clipped by 0 bases and J by 7 bases, with 7 bases between them. This CDR3 region has 13 residues. CDR3: CATSREPRQPQHF. Written as DNA, the CDR3 is TGTGCCACCAGCAGAGAACCGAGGCAGCCCCAGCATTTT. The variable domain in full, completed from reference TRBV15 and TRBJ1-5, reads DAMVIQNPRYQVTQFGKPVTLSCSQTLNHNVMYWYQQKSSQAPKLLFHYYDKDFNNEADTPDNFQSRRPNTSFCFLDIRSPGLGDTAMYLCATSREPRQPQHFGDGTRLSIL.

In its sample, this clone was seen a few times. V gene TRBV10-3 combines with J gene TRBJ2-1; TRBD2 aligns across 9 bases. CDR3 length: 14 amino acids. Per the germline V gene, CDR1 is ENHRY and CDR2 is SYGVKD. V gave up 3 bases and J gave up 7 bases; unmatched junction bases: 4. The CDR3, as DNA: TGTGCCATCAGTGACTTAGCGGGGGCAAATGAGCAGTTCTTC. The encoded protein is CAISDLAGANEQFF.

CDR3 region: CAWSLPGGYGTDTQYF. The CDR3 nucleotides are TGTGCCTGGAGCCTGCCGGGGGGGTACGGCACAGATACGCAGTATTTT. V usage is TRBV30 and J usage is TRBJ2-3, with 8 bases that match TRBD2. This CDR3 region has 16 residues. V lost 3 bases, J lost 1 base, and 9 bases stayed unmatched. Germline V gene data show CDR1 as GTSNPN and CDR2 as SVGIG (reference sequence).

The chain joins TRBV25-1 to TRBJ2-5; perhaps TRBD1 as D (6 bases). V lost 3 bases, J lost 4 bases, and 15 bases lay in between. The CDR3 covers 15 residues. Germline lookup yields CDR1 MGHDK and CDR2 SYGVNS. CDR3 nucleotide sequence: TGTGCCAGCAGTGATATAGAGGACAGTCGAGAGACCCAGTACTTC. Its translation is CASSDIEDSRETQYF.

There are a few counts of this clone. This sequence joins TRBV7-2 and TRBJ2-7; D not resolved. Per germline, CDR1 SGHTA and CDR2 FQGNSA. Between the trimmed V and J ends, which lost 10 bases and 3 bases, there was a span of 16 bases. The CDR3 contains 13 residues. For the CDR3, the DNA is TGTGCCACCCTTCCTATGGACCGCTACGAGCAGTACTTC. Translating gives CATLPMDRYEQYF.

This clone was counted a single time. V gene TRBV10-3 combines with J gene TRBJ1-1; 11 bases align to TRBD1. The CDR3 covers 16 residues. V lost 3 bases and J lost 4; bases outside the gene matches: 7. Germline values: CDR1 ENHRY, CDR2 SYGVKD. This CDR3 reads CAISDRDRGSGTEAFF. The CDR3, as DNA: TGTGCCATCAGTGACCGGGACAGGGGGTCAGGCACTGAAGCTTTCTTT.

This clone was counted only a few times. V and J are TRBV21-1 and TRBJ2-3; TRBD2, as called in the table, went unchecked against the DNA. TRBV21-1 is designated a pseudogene. The CDR3 sequence is 15 residues long. CDR3 amino acids: CASSKAASSGDTQYF. CDR3 nucleotides: TGTGCCAGCAGCAAAGCGGCTAGCAGCGGAGATACGCAGTATTTT.

The rearrangement uses TRBV7-8 and TRBJ1-5, with TRBD1 matching over 9 bases. V gave up 1 base and J gave up 4 bases; unmatched junction bases: 5. There are 16 residues in the CDR3. Germline lookup yields CDR1 SGHVS and CDR2 FQNEAQ. In DNA, the CDR3 is TGTGCCAGCAGCTTAGAGGGACAGGGTCTTAATCAGCCCCAGCATTTT. This sequence encodes CASSLEGQGLNQPQHF.

This chain joins TRBV30 and TRBJ1-1; no firm D call. The CDR3 has 15 amino acids. Per germline, CDR1 GTSNPN and CDR2 SVGIG (reference sequence). V lost 4 bases to trimming and J lost 0 bases, with 15 bases between them. This CDR3 reads CAWTGRMLMNTEAFF. As DNA, the CDR3 is TGTGCCTGGACAGGACGGATGTTAATGAACACTGAAGCTTTCTTT.

This clone was counted a few times. The chain combines TRBV10-2 with TRBJ1-4; a possible D gene is TRBD1 (5 bases). The CDR3 loop spans 13 amino acids. CDR1 is WSHSY and CDR2 is SAAADI in the germline V gene. Trimming removed 6 bases at V and 7 bases at J, with 12 bases between. CDR3 in DNA: TGCGCCAGCAGGGAAAGGGGTGGTGAAAAACTGTTTTTT. This translates into CASRERGGEKLFF.

The V call is TRBV29-1, the J call TRBJ2-1; unclear D gene. With 4 bases removed from V and 0 bases from J, the gap between germline ends came to 4 bases. The CDR3 length is 12 residues. Germline assignment: CDR1 SQVTM and CDR2 ANQGSEA. As DNA, the CDR3 is TGCAGCGTTGGCAGCTCCTACAATGAGCAGTTCTTC. It is translated as CSVGSSYNEQFF.

A note on this clone: At one boundary the junction diverges from the germline segment, which might be a read error. This chain joins TRBV7-3 and TRBJ2-7; 9 bases map to TRBD1. This CDR3 region has 14 residues. The germline V gene has CDR1 SGHTA and CDR2 FQGTGA. The CDR3, as DNA: TGTGCCAGCAGCAACGACAGGGGGTCCTTCGAGCAGTACTTC. Translation gives CASSNDRGSFEQYF.

The V and J genes are TRBV5-1 and TRBJ2-1, with 7 nucleotides matching TRBD2. The trim removed 0 bases at V and 7 bases at J, leaving 7 bases unmatched. The CDR3 length is 15 residues. Germline V CDR1 and CDR2: SGHRS, YFSETQ. The CDR3 loop is CASSLDGYGGNEQFF. Here the CDR3 DNA reads TGCGCCAGCAGCTTGGACGGGTACGGGGGGAATGAGCAGTTCTTC.

The V and J genes are TRBV19 and TRBJ1-2; D call uncertain. The germline V gene encodes CDR1 LNHDA and CDR2 SQIVND (reference sequence). There are 13 residues in the CDR3. The V gene lost 3 bases and the J gene lost 8 bases, with 13 bases spanning the gap. The CDR3 region is CASSMNGVDGYTF. The CDR3 coding sequence is TGTGCCAGTAGTATGAACGGGGTTGACGGCTACACCTTC.

The chain links TRBV6-1 to TRBJ2-7; 13 positions agree with TRBD2. J was trimmed by 6 bases and V by 3 bases; bases with no gene match: 8. The germline V gene has CDR1 MNHNS and CDR2 SASEGT. The CDR3 covers 16 residues. DNA for the CDR3: TGTGCCAGCAGTGACGCCTCGACTAGCGGGAGGTCCGAGCAGTACTTC. This sequence encodes CASSDASTSGRSEQYF.

The chain couples TRBV15 to TRBJ2-3; D might be TRBD1 (6 bases). V was trimmed by 3 bases and J by 4 bases, leaving 14 bases between them. From germline, CDR1 is LNHNV and CDR2 YYDKDF (reference sequence). The CDR3 consists of 15 residues. CDR3 coding DNA: TGTGCCACCAGCAGGGACAGAAGGGACGCAGATACGCAGTATTTT. As protein: CATSRDRRDADTQYF.

In this sample, this clone turned up many times. This chain links TRBV11-2 with TRBJ2-1; D may be TRBD1 (6 bases). This CDR3 spans 13 amino acids. Germline CDR1 reads SGHAT; CDR2 reads FQNNGV. Trimming stripped 2 bases from V and 7 bases from J, with 9 bases between. The CDR3 nucleotides read TGTGCCAGCAGCTTACAGGGGCAGAATGAGCAGTTCTTC. Protein product: CASSLQGQNEQFF.

This clone has a handful of counts. V usage is TRBV29-1 and J usage is TRBJ2-5, with a tentative D call TRBD1 (5 bases). The V end lost 3 bases, the J end lost 5 bases, and 10 bases lay between the germline ends. The germline gives CDR1 SQVTM, CDR2 ANQGSEA. The CDR3 sequence is 12 residues long. Here the CDR3 reads CSVDPGLETQYF. In DNA, the CDR3 is TGCAGCGTTGACCCAGGGCTGGAGACCCAGTACTTC.